This paragraph covers one TCR beta chain sequence. Germline CDR1 and CDR2: LNHDA and SQIVND (reference sequence). This CDR3 spans 15 amino acids. Trimming left V 3 bases short and J 1 base short, with 13 bases between. The sample belongs to a study of cytomegalovirus exposure and HLA in healthy donors. With 60 Vbeta and 13 Jbeta primers, the PCR was carried out. Profiling relied on immunoSEQ multiplex PCR, and the TCRdb table lists in-frame clones only, not all of them. Here the sample spans some 100,000 clones, about 75% being singletons. The receptor was isolated from a middle-aged woman in good health and CMV-seropositive. The rearrangement links TRBV19 to TRBJ2-7; D is possibly TRBD1 (6 bases). Sequenced sample: PBMCs. The CDR3 is CASSMQGTFSYEQYF. For the CDR3, the DNA is TGTGCCAGTAGTATGCAGGGGACCTTTTCCTACGAGCAGTACTTC.